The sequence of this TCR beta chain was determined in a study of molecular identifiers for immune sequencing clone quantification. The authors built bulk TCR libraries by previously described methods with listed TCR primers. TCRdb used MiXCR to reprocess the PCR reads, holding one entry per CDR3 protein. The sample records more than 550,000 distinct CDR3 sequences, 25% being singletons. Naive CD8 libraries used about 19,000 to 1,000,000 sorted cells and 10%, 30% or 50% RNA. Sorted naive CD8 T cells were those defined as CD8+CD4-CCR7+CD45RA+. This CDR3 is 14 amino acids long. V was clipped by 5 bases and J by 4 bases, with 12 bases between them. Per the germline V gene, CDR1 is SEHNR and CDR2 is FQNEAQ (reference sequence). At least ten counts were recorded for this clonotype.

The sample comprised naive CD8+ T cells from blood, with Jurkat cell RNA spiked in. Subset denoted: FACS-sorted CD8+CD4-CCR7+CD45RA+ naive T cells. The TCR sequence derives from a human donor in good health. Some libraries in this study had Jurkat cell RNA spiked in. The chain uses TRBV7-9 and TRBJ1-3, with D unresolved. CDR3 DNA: TGTGCCAGCAGCCCCCGTTCTGACGGAAACACCATATATTTT. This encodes CASSPRSDGNTIYF.